Listed below are T cell receptor beta chains from one sample, sequenced in a study of beta chain features in type 1 diabetes. Sequencing used immunoSEQ multiplex PCR; TCRdb keeps in-frame clones, though not all of them. The sample consists of 900,000 or so clones, 17% of them appearing once. The specimen sequenced was naive CD4+ T cells from blood. The origin of the receptors is a young woman in good health. Both conserved end residues are part of each CDR3. The D gene is left open where the match is weak. Clone size, where shown, is once, few, many, or a class for clones that have expanded.

V	J	size	D	DNA	CDR3
TRBV2	TRBJ2-1	NA	TRBD1	TGTGCCAGCAGTGGGACAGGGGGGGACAATGAGCAGTTCTTC	CASSGTGGDNEQFF
TRBV4-1	TRBJ2-1	NA	TRBD1	TGCGCCAGCAGCCACTATATAACAGGGGGTACCTACAATGAGCAGTTCTTC	CASSHYITGGTYNEQFF
TRBV11-2	TRBJ2-5	few	NA	TGTGCCAGCAGCTTAGGAGGAGGCCCGGGCGAGACCCAGTACTTC	CASSLGGGPGETQYF
TRBV5-1	TRBJ2-7	few	TRBD1	TGCGCCAGCAGCTCGACAGGGGTCGACGAGCAGTACTTC	CASSSTGVDEQYF
TRBV29-1	TRBJ2-7	NA	NA	TGCAGCGTTTCGCAGGGGAGTTCCTACGAGCAGTACTTC	CSVSQGSSYEQYF
TRBV6-1	TRBJ2-3	few	NA	TGTGCCAGCAGGGCTAGCGGCACAGATACGCAGTATTTT	CASRASGTDTQYF
TRBV19	TRBJ1-5	few	NA	TGTGCCACGAACCGTGGGACATATCAGCCCCAGCATTTT	CATNRGTYQPQHF
TRBV28	TRBJ2-7	NA	NA	TGTGCCAGCAGACCGGTGGGGGACTGGTACTACGAGCAGTACTTC	CASRPVGDWYYEQYF
TRBV7-2	TRBJ2-5	few	TRBD1	TGCGCCAGCAGCCAATTGACAGGGTCCTTGGCCCAGTACTTC	CASSQLTGSLAQYF
TRBV28	TRBJ2-3	NA	TRBD2	TGTGCCAGCAGTTTCAGCGGGAGGGCCCGTTCTGGGAGCACAGATACGCAGTATTTT	CASSFSGRARSGSTDTQYF
TRBV6-1	TRBJ2-7	NA	TRBD2	TGTGCCAGCAGTTTTCGGACTAGCCCTCGCTACGAGCAGTACTTC	CASSFRTSPRYEQYF
TRBV6-5	TRBJ2-3	NA	NA	TGTGCCAGCAGTTACCTGCCTAGCACAGATACGCAGTATTTT	CASSYLPSTDTQYF
TRBV7-2	TRBJ1-5	NA	NA	TGTGCCAGCAGCCCTGGCAGACAGCATCTCGGTAGCAATCAGCCCCAGCATTTT	CASSPGRQHLGSNQPQHF
TRBV4-3	TRBJ1-5	few	NA	TGCGCCAGCAGCCAATCGGCTAATCAGCCCCAGCATTTT	CASSQSANQPQHF
TRBV7-2	TRBJ2-3	few	TRBD2	TGTGCCAGCAGCTTGCGTGAGGGAGGGGTTCCAGCAGATACGCAGTATTTT	CASSLREGGVPADTQYF
TRBV9	TRBJ2-5	once	NA	TGTGCCAGCAGCCCGGACAGCGACCAAGGGGCCCAGTACTTC	CASSPDSDQGAQYF
TRBV7-9	TRBJ2-5	NA	NA	TGTGCCAGCAGCTTAGTTGGGGGGCAAGGAGAGACCCAGTACTTC	CASSLVGGQGETQYF
TRBV7-9	TRBJ2-1	NA	NA	TGTGCCAGCAGCTCGGGGAGGCCCCCGGGGAATGAGCAGTTCTTC	CASSSGRPPGNEQFF
TRBV9	TRBJ2-1	few	NA	TGTGCCAGCAGCGTAACCGGCGGGATTTACAATGAGCAGTTCTTC	CASSVTGGIYNEQFF
TRBV18	TRBJ1-1	few	NA	TGTGCCAGCTCACCGGGGACACAGGGGAACACTGAAGCTTTCTTT	CASSPGTQGNTEAFF
TRBV28	TRBJ2-3	few	NA	TGTGCCAGCAGCGAAATGACCGGAGCAGATACGCAGTATTTT	CASSEMTGADTQYF
TRBV7-2	TRBJ1-5	NA	NA	TGTGCCAGCAGCTTACTGGGGGGCGATCAGCCCCAGCATTTT	CASSLLGGDQPQHF
TRBV29-1	TRBJ2-6	NA	NA	TGCAGCGTTGTGGGAAGTTTCTCTGGGGCCAACGTCCTGACTTTC	CSVVGSFSGANVLTF
TRBV5-6	TRBJ2-4	NA	NA	TGTGCCAGCAGCTTGGCAGGACAAAAGGGCATTCAGTACTTC	CASSLAGQKGIQYF
TRBV7-2	TRBJ2-7	few	NA	TGTGCCAGCAGCTTATTCCTTGGACGGCAATACGAGCAGTACTTC	CASSLFLGRQYEQYF
TRBV2	TRBJ2-7	NA	NA	TGTGCCAGCAGTGTCTACGAGCAGTACTTC	CASSVYEQYF
TRBV2	TRBJ2-3	NA	NA	TGTGCCAGCGGAGGGGGTACTAGCACAGATACGCAGTATTTT	CASGGGTSTDTQYF
TRBV7-9	TRBJ1-2	NA	NA	TGTGCCAGCAGCCCATTAGTCATCTCTGGCTACACCTTC	CASSPLVISGYTF
TRBV7-3	TRBJ1-1	NA	NA	TGTGCCAGCAGCTCATCAGAGCAAACTGAAGCTTTCTTT	CASSSSEQTEAFF
TRBV7-9	TRBJ2-3	NA	NA	TGTGCCAGCAGCAAGCTGGGGACAGATACGCAGTATTTT	CASSKLGTDTQYF
TRBV29-1	TRBJ2-4	few	NA	TGCAGCGTTGAAGAGGGCAGAAACATTCAGTACTTC	CSVEEGRNIQYF
TRBV27	TRBJ2-5	NA	NA	TGTGCCAGCAGTCCCGCGGGAGCAGGGGGCGCGGGGAAGACCCAGTACTTC	CASSPAGAGGAGKTQYF
TRBV9	TRBJ2-3	NA	NA	TGTGCCAGCAGCGCTCGGAGCCCAGATACGCAGTATTTT	CASSARSPDTQYF
TRBV5-1	TRBJ2-7	NA	TRBD2	TGCGCCAGCAGCTTTACGATGACTAGCGGGAATGCCTACGAGCAGTACTTC	CASSFTMTSGNAYEQYF
TRBV2	TRBJ2-3	NA	NA	TGTGCCAGCAAAGAAGACACAGATACGCAGTATTTT	CASKEDTDTQYF
TRBV11-2	TRBJ2-1	NA	TRBD2	TGTGCCAGCAGCTTTACGGGGGGAAATGAGCAGTTCTTC	CASSFTGGNEQFF
TRBV15	TRBJ1-1	NA	TRBD1	TGTGCCACCAGCAGAGACCCAGGGGGCACTGAAGCTTTCTTT	CATSRDPGGTEAFF
TRBV10-3	TRBJ2-3	NA	NA	TGTGCCATCAGAAAGATGTTAGTCACAGATACGCAGTATTTT	CAIRKMLVTDTQYF
TRBV7-3	TRBJ2-1	few	TRBD2	TGTGCCAGCAGCGCCCTGGTCGCGGGAGTGGGCAATGAGCAGTTCTTC	CASSALVAGVGNEQFF
TRBV19	TRBJ2-7	NA	TRBD2	TGTGCCAGTAGTATAGGTCGGACTAGCGGGAGGGACTACGAGCAGTACTTC	CASSIGRTSGRDYEQYF
TRBV2	TRBJ1-5	few	NA	TGTGCCAGCAGTGTGGAAAGGGGCCCCAATCAGCCCCAGCATTTT	CASSVERGPNQPQHF
TRBV7-9	TRBJ2-3	NA	TRBD1	TGTGCCAGCAGCCAGGACAGGTTCACAGATACGCAGTATTTT	CASSQDRFTDTQYF